This passage covers 26 T cell receptor beta chains from one sample sequenced in a study of T cells after yellow fever vaccination. TCRdb reprocessed the 5' RACE reads via MiXCR and lists one record per CDR3 protein. The sample lists 200,000 to 300,000 distinct CDR3 sequences; roughly 13% were seen once. The starting material was CD4+ T cells sorted from PBMCs, obtained 45 days after the yellow fever booster vaccination. These TCRs come from a man aged 30 to 39 who received the YFV17D yellow fever vaccine.

The V call is TRBV19, the J call TRBJ2-7; perhaps TRBD2 as D (5 bases). CDR1 and CDR2 from the germline V gene are LNHDA and SQIVND (reference sequence). The CDR3 contains 14 residues. With 3 bases removed from V and 6 bases from J, the gap between germline ends came to 15 bases. The chain's CDR3 is CASSIGGGGLEQYF. As DNA, the CDR3 is TGTGCCAGTAGTATTGGAGGAGGCGGCCTCGAGCAGTACTTC.

This clonotype was detected only a few times. The chain combines TRBV7-2 with TRBJ2-7; D remains ambiguous. The V and J ends lost 8 bases and 0 bases respectively, with 17 bases between them. Germline V gene sequence: CDR1 SGHTA, CDR2 FQGNSA. The CDR3 contains 15 residues. The CDR3 sequence is CASRPGGKSSYEQYF. The CDR3 DNA follows: TGTGCCAGCCGACCGGGCGGTAAAAGCTCCTACGAGCAGTACTTC. Full variable domain (remainder filled in from reference TRBV7-2 and TRBJ2-7): GAGVSQSPSNKVTEKGKDVELRCDPISGHTALYWYRQSLGQGLEFLIYFQGNSAPDKSGLPSDRFSAERTGGSVSTLTIQRTQQEDSAVYLCASRPGGKSSYEQYFGPGTRLTVT.

V gene TRBV3-1 combines with J gene TRBJ1-2; D not certain. CDR3 length: 12 amino acids. Trimming took 4 bases from V and 8 from J, leaving 11 bases between them. Germline CDR1 reads LGHDT; CDR2 reads YNNKEL (reference sequence). The CDR3 region is CASSPRGRGYTF. CDR3 coding DNA: TGTGCCAGCAGCCCACGAGGACGAGGCTACACCTTC. The variable domain in full, completed from reference TRBV3-1 and TRBJ1-2, reads DTAVSQTPKYLVTQMGNDKSIKCEQNLGHDTMYWYKQDSKKFLKIMFSYNNKELIINETVPNRFSPKSPDKAHLNLHINSLELGDSAVYFCASSPRGRGYTFGSGTRLTVV.

The sample holds one count of this clonotype. A read error may account for a junction end that differs from germline. The chain recombines TRBV20-1 with TRBJ1-5; D is perhaps TRBD1 (5 bases). The CDR3 is 14 amino acids. In germline, CDR1 is DFQATT, CDR2 SNEGSKA (reference sequence). For the CDR3, the DNA is TGCAGTGCTAACGTTCGGGGCCCAAATCAGCGCCAGCATTTT. It is translated as CSANVRGPNQRQHF.

The genes are TRBV20-1 and TRBJ2-7; D is possibly TRBD2 (7 bases). The V end was cut by 2 bases, the J end by 2 bases, with 19 bases between. The CDR3 loop spans 16 amino acids. CDR1 and CDR2 (germline): DFQATT, SNEGSKA (reference sequence). CDR3 bases: TGCAGTGCTAGATTACGGCGGGGGCCTGATACCTACGAGCAGTACTTC. Residues: CSARLRRGPDTYEQYF.

The V and J genes are TRBV6-1 and TRBJ2-5; possible D gene TRBD1, 7 bases. Germline CDR1 is MNHNS and CDR2 is SASEGT. The CDR3 has 13 amino acids. Trimming left V 8 bases short and J 12 bases short, with 22 bases between. The CDR3 is CASAPQGGGWEYF. Written as DNA, the CDR3 is TGTGCCAGCGCCCCGCAGGGGGGAGGATGGGAGTACTTC.

This clonotype was counted a few times. The chain combines TRBV20-1 with TRBJ2-1, with TRBD1 matching over 8 bases. Trimming took 0 bases from V and 4 from J; bases not matched to a gene: 14. The CDR3 has 18 amino acids. Germline-derived CDR1 and CDR2 are DFQATT and SNEGSKA (reference sequence). The CDR3 loop reads CSARDLDTGGTRYNEQFF. CDR3 DNA sequence: TGCAGTGCTAGAGATCTCGATACAGGGGGGACCCGTTACAATGAGCAGTTCTTC.

This sequence joins TRBV28 and TRBJ2-1; the D is unclear. The CDR3 covers 10 residues. Germline CDR1 and CDR2: MDHEN and SYDVKM. V gave up 6 bases and J gave up 9 bases, with 6 bases separating them. In nucleotides, the CDR3 is TGTGCCAGCAGCCACACTGAGCAGTTCTTC. Residues: CASSHTEQFF.

This clonotype has only a few counts. The V and J genes are TRBV20-1 and TRBJ1-2; D is uncertain. Germline CDR1 is DFQATT and CDR2 is SNEGSKA (reference sequence). This CDR3 has 12 amino acids. The V end was cut by 3 bases, the J end by 5 bases, with 10 bases between. The CDR3, as DNA: TGCAGTGCTAGCACCGAGCCGTATGGCTACACCTTC. The encoded protein is CSASTEPYGYTF.

The chain links TRBV7-9 to TRBJ2-1; D possibly corresponds to TRBD2 (5 bases). The length of the CDR3 is 13 residues. The V gene's germline CDR1 is SEHNR and CDR2 FQNEAQ (reference sequence). Trimming left V 10 bases short and J 4 bases short, with 14 bases between. The CDR3 protein is CAKDAGGYNEQFF. The CDR3 DNA sequence: TGTGCCAAGGACGCCGGAGGTTACAATGAGCAGTTCTTC.

The chain uses TRBV20-1 and TRBJ2-5; tentative D call: TRBD2 (6 bases). Between the trimmed V and J ends, which lost 2 bases and 7 bases, there was a span of 17 bases. The CDR3 is made up of 14 amino acids. CDR1 DFQATT and CDR2 SNEGSKA come from the germline V gene (reference sequence). CDR3 region: CSARSQSEGWTQYF. CDR3 DNA sequence: TGCAGTGCTAGATCTCAGTCGGAGGGGTGGACCCAGTACTTC.

V usage is TRBV12-3 or TRBV12-4 and J usage is TRBJ2-3; D might be TRBD2 (5 bases). V was clipped by 1 base and J by 8 bases, with 13 bases between them. The CDR3 covers 14 residues. The CDR3 protein is CASSLGGSRGTQYF. As DNA, the CDR3 is TGTGCCAGCAGTTTAGGTGGCTCTCGGGGTACGCAGTATTTT.

The rearrangement uses TRBV9 and TRBJ2-2; 7 bases match TRBD1. V was clipped by 6 bases and J by 9 bases; unmatched bases: 11. CDR1 SGDLS and CDR2 YYNGEE come from the germline V gene. CDR3 length: 14 residues. CDR3 coding DNA: TGTGCCAGCACAGGGGGTAGTTTTGGCTGGGAGCTGTTTTTT. It translates to CASTGGSFGWELFF. Drawing the rest from reference TRBV9 and TRBJ2-2, the complete variable domain is DSGVTQTPKHLITATGQRVTLRCSPRSGDLSVYWYQQSLDQGLQFLIQYYNGEERAKGNILERFSAQQFPDLHSELNLSSLELGDSALYFCASTGGSFGWELFFGEGSRLTVL.

Only a few counts were recorded for this clonotype. The CDR3 DNA reads TGTGCCAGCAGTTTGGAGGATAGCACAGATACGCAGTATTTT. This translates into CASSLEDSTDTQYF. The chain joins TRBV12-3 or TRBV12-4 to TRBJ2-3; a possible D gene is TRBD2 (5 bases). The V gene lost 3 bases and the J gene lost 0 bases, with 7 bases spanning the gap. This CDR3 spans 14 amino acids.

V gene TRBV7-3 combines with J gene TRBJ2-1; no reliable D call. Germline-derived CDR1 and CDR2 are SGHTA and FQGTGA. This CDR3 comprises 13 residues. Trimming left V 5 bases short and J 3 bases short, with 8 bases between. The chain's CDR3 is CASSPDHYNEQFF. DNA of the CDR3: TGTGCCAGCAGCCCGGACCACTACAATGAGCAGTTCTTC.

This chain uses TRBV4-2 with TRBJ2-5; no firm D call. Trimming took 3 bases from V and 5 from J, leaving 13 bases between them. The CDR3 runs to 14 residues. Germline lookup yields CDR1 LGHNA and CDR2 YNFKEQ. Here the CDR3 reads CASSQSDARETQYF. DNA of the CDR3: TGTGCCAGCAGCCAGTCAGACGCTCGCGAGACCCAGTACTTC.

The chain combines TRBV30 with TRBJ2-1; D ambiguous. The V and J ends lost 0 bases and 8 bases respectively, with 8 bases between them. CDR1 GTSNPN and CDR2 SVGIG come from the germline V gene (reference sequence). The length of the CDR3 is 12 residues. The chain's CDR3 is CAWSVTFDEQFF. The DNA for the CDR3 is TGTGCCTGGAGTGTAACGTTTGATGAGCAGTTCTTC.

This clonotype was counted only a few times. The chain carries TRBV7-2 and TRBJ2-7, with 7 nucleotides matching TRBD2. Germline loops: CDR1 SGHTA, CDR2 FQGNSA. The V and J ends lost 1 base and 9 bases, in that order; junction bases with no gene match: 12. This CDR3 contains 15 residues. As DNA, the CDR3 is TGTGCCAGCAGCTTAGGGGGACTAACCATCGATGGGCAGTACTTC. Protein product: CASSLGGLTIDGQYF.

About this clonotype itself: With a much larger clone just one base away, this may be a read error. The chain combines TRBV20-1 with TRBJ2-1, with 9 bases matching TRBD2. The CDR3 is made up of 17 amino acids. Germline CDR1 is DFQATT and CDR2 is SNEGSKA (reference sequence). This chain's CDR3 is CCARPSSGISSYNEQFF. The CDR3 DNA reads as TGCTGTGCCCGTCCCTCTAGCGGGATCAGCTCCTACAATGAGCAGTTCTTC.

The chain couples TRBV7-2 to TRBJ2-7; TRBD1 matches at 8 bases. V lost 0 bases to trimming and J lost 2 bases; unmatched junction nucleotides: 3. This CDR3 region has 15 residues. Germline assignment: CDR1 SGHTA and CDR2 FQGNSA. The CDR3 bases are TGTGCCAGCAGCTTAGCGCCGACAGGGGCCTACGAGCAGTACTTC. Translating gives CASSLAPTGAYEQYF.

The V gene is TRBV7-3, the J gene TRBJ2-2; D might be TRBD1 or TRBD2, each matching 5 bases. The CDR3 consists of 15 residues. In germline, CDR1 is SGHTA, CDR2 FQGTGA. Deletions cut 3 bases from V and 3 bases from J, with 11 bases between. The CDR3 DNA sequence: TGTGCCAGCAGCTTCTCCGGGGCGGACACCGGGGAGCTGTTTTTT. Encoded protein: CASSFSGADTGELFF.

The V gene is TRBV20-1, the J gene TRBJ2-5, with a weak D call TRBD2 (5 bases). Trimming pared 0 bases from V and 5 bases from J, leaving 13 bases between. The CDR3 loop spans 14 amino acids. CDR1 is DFQATT, CDR2 SNEGSKA, per germline (reference sequence). CDR3 amino acids: CSAREGFPGETQYF. DNA of the CDR3: TGCAGTGCTAGAGAGGGGTTCCCGGGGGAGACCCAGTACTTC.

This clonotype was observed a few times. CDR3 DNA sequence: TGCAGTGCCACCAATGGCTTGGGCTCCTACGAGCAGTACTTC. This translates into CSATNGLGSYEQYF. The gene calls are TRBV20-1 and TRBJ2-7; D not resolved. The CDR3 runs to 14 residues. V lost 6 bases and J lost 0, with 15 bases in between. Germline V lookup: CDR1 DFQATT, CDR2 SNEGSKA (reference sequence).

This chain connects TRBV4-3 to TRBJ2-2, with D hard to call. The V end was cut by 0 bases, the J end by 6 bases, with 11 bases between. There are 15 residues in the CDR3. Germline V CDR1 and CDR2: LGHNA, YSLEER. The CDR3 protein is CASSQDGQWPGELFF. The CDR3 region has the DNA TGCGCCAGCAGCCAAGATGGGCAGTGGCCCGGGGAGCTGTTTTTT.

V usage is TRBV7-2 and J usage is TRBJ1-1; weak D call: TRBD1 (5 bases). The germline V gene encodes CDR1 SGHTA and CDR2 FQGNSA. The V end lost 8 bases, the J end lost 0 bases, and 10 bases lay between the germline ends. The length of the CDR3 is 13 residues. CDR3 protein: CASLMGVNTEAFF. CDR3 coding DNA: TGTGCCAGCTTGATGGGGGTGAACACTGAAGCTTTCTTT. Filled out from reference TRBV7-2 and TRBJ1-1, the complete variable domain reads GAGVSQSPSNKVTEKGKDVELRCDPISGHTALYWYRQSLGQGLEFLIYFQGNSAPDKSGLPSDRFSAERTGGSVSTLTIQRTQQEDSAVYLCASLMGVNTEAFFGQGTRLTVV.

In its sample, this clonotype was seen a few times. This sequence joins TRBV20-1 and TRBJ1-1; a weak D match, TRBD1 (6 bases). The germline V gene encodes CDR1 DFQATT and CDR2 SNEGSKA (reference sequence). CDR3 size: 12 residues. The CDR3 loop is CSGRGKNTEAFF. For the CDR3, the DNA is TGCAGCGGCAGGGGTAAGAACACTGAAGCTTTCTTT.